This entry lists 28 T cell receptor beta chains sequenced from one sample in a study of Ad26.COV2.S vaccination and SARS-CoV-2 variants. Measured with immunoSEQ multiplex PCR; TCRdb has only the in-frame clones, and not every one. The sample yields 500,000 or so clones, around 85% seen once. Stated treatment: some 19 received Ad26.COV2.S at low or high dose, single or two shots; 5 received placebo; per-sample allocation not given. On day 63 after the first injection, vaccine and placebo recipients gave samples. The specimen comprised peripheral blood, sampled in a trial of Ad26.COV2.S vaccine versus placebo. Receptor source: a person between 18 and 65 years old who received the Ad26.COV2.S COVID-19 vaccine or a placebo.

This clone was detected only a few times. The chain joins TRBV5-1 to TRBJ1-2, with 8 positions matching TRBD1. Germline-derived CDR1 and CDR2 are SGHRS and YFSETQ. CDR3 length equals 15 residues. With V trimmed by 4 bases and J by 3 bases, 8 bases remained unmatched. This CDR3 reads CASSRATGADYGYTF. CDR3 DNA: TGCGCCAGCAGCCGCGCGACAGGGGCTGACTATGGCTACACCTTC.

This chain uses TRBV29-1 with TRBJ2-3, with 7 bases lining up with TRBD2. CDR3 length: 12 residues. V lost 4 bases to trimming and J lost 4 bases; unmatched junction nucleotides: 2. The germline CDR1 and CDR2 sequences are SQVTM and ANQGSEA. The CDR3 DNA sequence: TGCAGCGTTGTTACTAGCGCAGATACGCAGTATTTT. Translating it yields CSVVTSADTQYF.

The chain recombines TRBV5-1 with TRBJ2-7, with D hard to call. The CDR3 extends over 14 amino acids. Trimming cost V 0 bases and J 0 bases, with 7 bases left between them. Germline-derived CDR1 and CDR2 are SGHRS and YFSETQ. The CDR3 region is CASSLDVFSYEQYF. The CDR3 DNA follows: TGCGCCAGCAGCTTGGACGTTTTCTCCTACGAGCAGTACTTC.

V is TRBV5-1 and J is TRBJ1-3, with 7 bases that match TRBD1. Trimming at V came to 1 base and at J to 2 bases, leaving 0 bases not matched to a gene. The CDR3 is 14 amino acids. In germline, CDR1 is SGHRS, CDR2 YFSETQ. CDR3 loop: CASSLRGPGNTIYF. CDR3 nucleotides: TGCGCCAGCAGCTTGAGGGGGCCTGGAAACACCATATATTTT.

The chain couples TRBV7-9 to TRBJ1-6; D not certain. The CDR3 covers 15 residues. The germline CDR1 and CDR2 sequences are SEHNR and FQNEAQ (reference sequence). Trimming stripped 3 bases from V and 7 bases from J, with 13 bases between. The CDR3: CASSLGGMENSPLHF. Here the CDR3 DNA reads TGTGCCAGCAGCTTGGGCGGGATGGAGAATTCACCCCTCCACTTT.

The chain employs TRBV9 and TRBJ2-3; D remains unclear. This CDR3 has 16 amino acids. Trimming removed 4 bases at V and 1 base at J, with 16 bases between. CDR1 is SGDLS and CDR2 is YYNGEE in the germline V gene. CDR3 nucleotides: TGTGCCAGCAGCACAAGTCACTCCCGGGGCACAGATACGCAGTATTTT. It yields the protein CASSTSHSRGTDTQYF. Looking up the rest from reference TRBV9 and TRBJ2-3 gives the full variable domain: DSGVTQTPKHLITATGQRVTLRCSPRSGDLSVYWYQQSLDQGLQFLIQYYNGEERAKGNILERFSAQQFPDLHSELNLSSLELGDSALYFCASSTSHSRGTDTQYFGPGTRLTVL.

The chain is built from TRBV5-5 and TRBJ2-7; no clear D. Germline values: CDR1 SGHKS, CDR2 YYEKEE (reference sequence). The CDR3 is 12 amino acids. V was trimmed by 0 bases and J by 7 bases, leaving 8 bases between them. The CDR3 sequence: CASSLGTGEQYF. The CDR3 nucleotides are TGTGCCAGCAGCTTGGGGACCGGAGAGCAGTACTTC.

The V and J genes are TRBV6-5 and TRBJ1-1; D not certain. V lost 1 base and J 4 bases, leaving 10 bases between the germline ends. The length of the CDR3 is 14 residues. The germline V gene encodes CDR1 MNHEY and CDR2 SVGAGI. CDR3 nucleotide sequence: TGTGCCAGCAGTTACTTGGGGAGTGGCACTGAAGCTTTCTTT. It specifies CASSYLGSGTEAFF.

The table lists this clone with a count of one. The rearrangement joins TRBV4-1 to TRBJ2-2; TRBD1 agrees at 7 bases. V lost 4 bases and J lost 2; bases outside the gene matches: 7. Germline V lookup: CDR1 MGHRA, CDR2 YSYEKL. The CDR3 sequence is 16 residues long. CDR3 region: CASSPTTGDNTGELFF. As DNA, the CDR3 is TGCGCCAGCAGCCCCACCACAGGGGACAACACCGGGGAGCTGTTTTTT.

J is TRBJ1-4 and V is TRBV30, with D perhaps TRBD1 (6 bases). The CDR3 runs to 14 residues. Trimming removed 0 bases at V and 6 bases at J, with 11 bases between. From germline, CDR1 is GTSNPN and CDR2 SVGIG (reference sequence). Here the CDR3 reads CAWSVQGVHEKLFF. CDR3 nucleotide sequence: TGTGCCTGGAGTGTACAGGGAGTACATGAAAAACTGTTTTTT. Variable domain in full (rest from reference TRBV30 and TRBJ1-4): SQTIHQWPATLVQPVGSPLSLECTVEGTSNPNLYWYRQAAGRGLQLLFYSVGIGQISSEVPQNLSASRPQDRQFILSSKKLLLSDSGFYLCAWSVQGVHEKLFFGSGTQLSVL.

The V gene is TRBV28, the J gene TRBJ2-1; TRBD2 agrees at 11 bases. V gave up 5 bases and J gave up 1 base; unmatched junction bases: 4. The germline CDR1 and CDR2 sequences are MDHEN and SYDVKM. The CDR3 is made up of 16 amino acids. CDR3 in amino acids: CASSTRLAGSYNEQFF. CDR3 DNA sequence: TGTGCCAGCAGTACACGACTAGCGGGGTCCTACAATGAGCAGTTCTTC. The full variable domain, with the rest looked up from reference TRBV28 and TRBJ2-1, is DVKVTQSSRYLVKRTGEKVFLECVQDMDHENMFWYRQDPGLGLRLIYFSYDVKMKEKGDIPEGYSVSREKKERFSLILESASTNQTSMYLCASSTRLAGSYNEQFFGPGTRLTVL.

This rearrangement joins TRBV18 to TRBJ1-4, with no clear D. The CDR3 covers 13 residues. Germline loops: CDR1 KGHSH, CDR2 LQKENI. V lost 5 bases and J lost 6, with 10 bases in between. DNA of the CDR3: TGTGCCAGCTCATTTACTGCGTATGAAAAACTGTTTTTT. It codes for CASSFTAYEKLFF.

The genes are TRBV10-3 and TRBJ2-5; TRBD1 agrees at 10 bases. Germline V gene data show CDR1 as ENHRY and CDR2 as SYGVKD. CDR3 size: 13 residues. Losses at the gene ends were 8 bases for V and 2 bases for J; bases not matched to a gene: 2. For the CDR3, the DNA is TGTGCCATCCGGGGACAGGGGCAAGAGACCCAGTACTTC. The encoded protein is CAIRGQGQETQYF.

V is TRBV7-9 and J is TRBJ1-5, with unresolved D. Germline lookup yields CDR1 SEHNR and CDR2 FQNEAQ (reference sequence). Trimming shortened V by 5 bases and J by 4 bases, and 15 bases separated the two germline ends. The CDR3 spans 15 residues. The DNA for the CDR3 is TGTGCCAGCAGCCCCCTGATAGGCGGGAATCAGCCCCAGCATTTT. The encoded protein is CASSPLIGGNQPQHF.

In DNA form, the CDR3 reads TGTGCCAGCAGCTCGCGAGCCAGCTCCTACGAGCAGTACTTC. This gives the protein CASSSRASSYEQYF. The rearrangement joins TRBV7-2 to TRBJ2-7; no reliable D call. The germline V gene encodes CDR1 SGHTA and CDR2 FQGNSA. V was shortened by 4 bases and J by 0 bases, with 10 bases between the two germline ends. The CDR3 has 14 residues.

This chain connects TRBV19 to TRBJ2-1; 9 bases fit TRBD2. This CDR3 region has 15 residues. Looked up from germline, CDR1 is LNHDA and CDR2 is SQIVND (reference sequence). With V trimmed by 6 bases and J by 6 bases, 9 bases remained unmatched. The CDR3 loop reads CASSVPSGTRNEQFF. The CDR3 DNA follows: TGTGCCAGTAGCGTACCTAGCGGGACCCGCAATGAGCAGTTCTTC.

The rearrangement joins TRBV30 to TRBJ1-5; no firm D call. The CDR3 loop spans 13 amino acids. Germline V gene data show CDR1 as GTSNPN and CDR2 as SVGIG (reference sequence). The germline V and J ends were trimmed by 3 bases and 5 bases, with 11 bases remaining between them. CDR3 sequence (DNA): TGTGCCTGGAGGGACGATCGGTATCAGCCCCAGCATTTT. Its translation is CAWRDDRYQPQHF. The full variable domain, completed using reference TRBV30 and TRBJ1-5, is SQTIHQWPATLVQPVGSPLSLECTVEGTSNPNLYWYRQAAGRGLQLLFYSVGIGQISSEVPQNLSASRPQDRQFILSSKKLLLSDSGFYLCAWRDDRYQPQHFGDGTRLSIL.

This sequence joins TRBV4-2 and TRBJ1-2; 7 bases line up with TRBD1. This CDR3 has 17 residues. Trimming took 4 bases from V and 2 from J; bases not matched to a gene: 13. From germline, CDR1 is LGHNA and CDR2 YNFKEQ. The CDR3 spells CASSRGVGDSENYGYTF. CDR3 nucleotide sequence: TGTGCCAGCAGCCGGGGCGTGGGGGACAGTGAAAACTATGGCTACACCTTC.

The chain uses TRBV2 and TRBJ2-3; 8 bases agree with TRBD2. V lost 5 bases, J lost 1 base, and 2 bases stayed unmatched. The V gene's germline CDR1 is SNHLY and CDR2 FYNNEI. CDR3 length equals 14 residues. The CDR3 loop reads CASSLTSGTDTQYF. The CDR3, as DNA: TGTGCCAGCAGTTTGACTAGCGGCACAGATACGCAGTATTTT.

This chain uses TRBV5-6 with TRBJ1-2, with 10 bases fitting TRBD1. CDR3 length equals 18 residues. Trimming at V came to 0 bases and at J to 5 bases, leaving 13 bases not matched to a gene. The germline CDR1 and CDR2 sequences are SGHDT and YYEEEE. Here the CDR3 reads CASSLAGTGELVDYGYTF. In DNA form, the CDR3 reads TGTGCCAGCAGCTTGGCCGGGACAGGGGAGTTGGTGGATTATGGCTACACCTTC.

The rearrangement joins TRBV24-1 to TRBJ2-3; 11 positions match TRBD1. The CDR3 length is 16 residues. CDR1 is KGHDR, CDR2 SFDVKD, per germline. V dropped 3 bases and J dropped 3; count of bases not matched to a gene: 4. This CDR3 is CATSDVDRGRTDTQYF. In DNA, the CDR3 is TGTGCCACCAGTGATGTGGACAGGGGGCGAACAGATACGCAGTATTTT.

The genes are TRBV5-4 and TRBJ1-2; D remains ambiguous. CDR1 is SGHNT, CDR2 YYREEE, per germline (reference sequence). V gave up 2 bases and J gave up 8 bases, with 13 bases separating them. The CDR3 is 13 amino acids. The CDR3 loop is CASSLESRGGYTF. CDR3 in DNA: TGTGCCAGCAGCTTAGAGTCTCGGGGAGGCTACACCTTC.

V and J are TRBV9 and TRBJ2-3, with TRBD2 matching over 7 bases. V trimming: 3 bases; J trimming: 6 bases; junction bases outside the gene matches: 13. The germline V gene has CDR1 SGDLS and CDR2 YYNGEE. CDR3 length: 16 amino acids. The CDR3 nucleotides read TGTGCCAGCAGCGCCGGGGGGAGGCTAGTCTTGGATACGCAGTATTTT. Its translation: CASSAGGRLVLDTQYF.

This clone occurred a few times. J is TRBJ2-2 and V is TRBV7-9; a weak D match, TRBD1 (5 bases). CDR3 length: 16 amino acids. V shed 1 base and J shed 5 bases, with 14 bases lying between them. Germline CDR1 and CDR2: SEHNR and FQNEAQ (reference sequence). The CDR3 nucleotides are TGTGCCAGCAGCTTAGGCTGGGGCAGGGATACCGGGGAGCTGTTTTTT. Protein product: CASSLGWGRDTGELFF.

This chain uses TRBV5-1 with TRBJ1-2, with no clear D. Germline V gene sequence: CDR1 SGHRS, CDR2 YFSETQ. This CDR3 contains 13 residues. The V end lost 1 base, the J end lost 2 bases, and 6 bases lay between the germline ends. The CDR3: CASSLNKNYGYTF. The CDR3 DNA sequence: TGCGCCAGCAGCTTGAACAAAAACTATGGCTACACCTTC. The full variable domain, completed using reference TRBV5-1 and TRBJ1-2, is KAGVTQTPRYLIKTRGQQVTLSCSPISGHRSVSWYQQTPGQGLQFLFEYFSETQRNKGNFPGRFSGRQFSNSRSEMNVSTLELGDSALYLCASSLNKNYGYTFGSGTRLTVV.

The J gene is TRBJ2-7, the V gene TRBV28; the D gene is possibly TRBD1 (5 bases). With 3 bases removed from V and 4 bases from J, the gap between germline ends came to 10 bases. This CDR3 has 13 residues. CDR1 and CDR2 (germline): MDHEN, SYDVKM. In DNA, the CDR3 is TGTGCCAGCAGTTTTCAGGGAAAATACGAGCAGTACTTC. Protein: CASSFQGKYEQYF.

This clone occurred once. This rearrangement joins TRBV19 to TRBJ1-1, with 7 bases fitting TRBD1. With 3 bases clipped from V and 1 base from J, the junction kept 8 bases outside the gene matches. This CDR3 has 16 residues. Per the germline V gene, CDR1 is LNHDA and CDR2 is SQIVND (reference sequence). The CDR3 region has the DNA TGTGCCAGTAGTATCCCGACAGGGTTGGCGAACACTGAAGCTTTCTTT. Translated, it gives CASSIPTGLANTEAFF.

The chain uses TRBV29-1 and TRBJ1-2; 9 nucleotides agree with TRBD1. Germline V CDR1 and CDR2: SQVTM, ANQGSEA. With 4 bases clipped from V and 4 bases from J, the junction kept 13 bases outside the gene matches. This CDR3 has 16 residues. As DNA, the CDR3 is TGCAGCGTTGGAGGCGAACAGGGGGCCTTCCCCTATGGCTACACCTTC. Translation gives CSVGGEQGAFPYGYTF.